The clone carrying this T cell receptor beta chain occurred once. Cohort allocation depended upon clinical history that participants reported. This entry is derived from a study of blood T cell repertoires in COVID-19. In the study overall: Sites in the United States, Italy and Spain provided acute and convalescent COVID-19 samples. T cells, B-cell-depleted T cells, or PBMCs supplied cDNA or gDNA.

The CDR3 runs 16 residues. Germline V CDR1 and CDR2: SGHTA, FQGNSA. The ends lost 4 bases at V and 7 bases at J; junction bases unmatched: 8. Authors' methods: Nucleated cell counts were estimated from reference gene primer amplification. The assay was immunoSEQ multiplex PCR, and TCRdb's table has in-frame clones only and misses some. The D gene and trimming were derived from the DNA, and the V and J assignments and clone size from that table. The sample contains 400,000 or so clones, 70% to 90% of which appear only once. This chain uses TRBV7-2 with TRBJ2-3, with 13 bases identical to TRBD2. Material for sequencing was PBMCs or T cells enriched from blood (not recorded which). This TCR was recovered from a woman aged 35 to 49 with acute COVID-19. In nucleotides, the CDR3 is TGTGCCAGCAGCTCCACTAGCGGGGGGGCGTTATATACGCAGTATTTT. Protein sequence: CASSSTSGGALYTQYF. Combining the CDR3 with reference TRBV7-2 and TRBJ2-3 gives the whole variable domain GAGVSQSPSNKVTEKGKDVELRCDPISGHTALYWYRQSLGQGLEFLIYFQGNSAPDKSGLPSDRFSAERTGGSVSTLTIQRTQQEDSAVYLCASSSTSGGALYTQYFGPGTRLTVL.